One sample yielded the 27 T cell receptor beta chains listed below, sequenced in a study of blood T cells in healthy people across ages. Combining a sample-barcoded 5' primer with a J-beta primer mix, a second PCR ran for about 7 to 11 cycles. Using its own MiXCR run on the 5' RACE reads, TCRdb lists one record per CDR3 protein. The sample has about 1.4 million distinct CDR3 sequences, around 55% seen once. The sequencing sample was made of blood. These receptors were collected from a man aged 18-30 years in good health.

The rearrangement uses TRBV25-1 and TRBJ1-6, with D perhaps matching TRBD1 (5 bases). This CDR3 region has 14 residues. CDR1 is MGHDK, CDR2 SYGVNS, per germline. V gave up 6 bases and J gave up 7 bases, with 13 bases separating them. The CDR3 DNA reads TGTGCCAGCAGCGTACGTTCAGGGAATTCACCCCTCCACTTT. It is translated as CASSVRSGNSPLHF.

The CDR3: CASSEEWTSGKNEQFF. DNA for the CDR3: TGTGCCAGCAGTGAAGAATGGACTAGCGGGAAAAATGAGCAGTTCTTC. The rearrangement joins TRBV2 to TRBJ2-1; the match to TRBD2 covers 12 bases. After removal of 1 base from V and 7 bases from J, the junction contained 5 bases not matched to a gene. CDR3 length equals 16 residues. Germline V gene sequence: CDR1 SNHLY, CDR2 FYNNEI.

V and J are TRBV20-1 and TRBJ1-2, with D uncertain. CDR3 length: 12 residues. Per the germline V gene, CDR1 is DFQATT and CDR2 is SNEGSKA (reference sequence). V was shortened by 6 bases and J by 1 base, with 9 bases between the two germline ends. The CDR3 loop is CSAAGINYGYTF. CDR3 nucleotides: TGCAGTGCAGCCGGGATTAACTATGGCTACACCTTC.

The chain has TRBV28 and TRBJ2-3; a weak D match, TRBD1 (5 bases). Trimming took 7 bases from V and 5 from J, leaving 16 bases between them. Germline CDR1 MDHEN, CDR2 SYDVKM. This CDR3 is built from 14 residues. The CDR3 spells CASTPGLGEDTQYF. As DNA, the CDR3 is TGTGCCAGCACTCCAGGGTTAGGGGAAGATACGCAGTATTTT.

The CDR3 nucleotides read TGTGCCAGCACCGAACCGCAGGACATGGTATCCTACAATGAGCAGTACTTC. The encoded protein is CASTEPQDMVSYNEQYF. The V call is TRBV2, the J call TRBJ2-1, with D possibly TRBD1 on 5 matching bases. The J call is doubtful: the DNA matches TRBJ2-7 better. Germline V lookup: CDR1 SNHLY, CDR2 FYNNEI. The CDR3 sequence is 17 residues long.

This chain connects TRBV5-1 to TRBJ2-7; 8 positions match TRBD1. The ends lost 4 bases at V and 3 bases at J; junction bases unmatched: 9. This CDR3 is built from 15 residues. CDR1 and CDR2 (germline): SGHRS, YFSETQ. For the CDR3, the DNA is TGCGCCAGCAGCGATACCTGGACAGGGTTCTACGAGCAGTACTTC. This encodes CASSDTWTGFYEQYF.

The J gene is TRBJ2-3, the V gene TRBV7-8; 12 bases match TRBD1. J lost 8 bases, V lost 5 bases, and 8 bases had no gene match. There are 15 residues in the CDR3. Germline lookup yields CDR1 SGHVS and CDR2 FQNEAQ. The CDR3 DNA reads as TGTGCCAGCAGCGCCCCGGGACAGGGGGCAGGTACGCAGTATTTT. This encodes CASSAPGQGAGTQYF.

DNA of the CDR3: TGTGCCAGCAGTGAATTTGTTTTTGGGTCTAGCGGGGGGGCCACAGATACGCAGTATTTT. Translation gives CASSEFVFGSSGGATDTQYF. The chain recombines TRBV6-1 with TRBJ2-3; 12 nucleotides match TRBD2. The CDR3 runs 20 residues. CDR1 MNHNS and CDR2 SASEGT come from the germline V gene. V lost 2 bases, J lost 2 bases, and 14 bases stayed unmatched.

This clonotype has just a few counts. V usage is TRBV5-1 and J usage is TRBJ1-2; the D gene is possibly TRBD1 (6 bases). V was pared by 3 bases and J by 6 bases, with 15 bases between. Germline CDR1 and CDR2: SGHRS and YFSETQ. The CDR3 contains 14 residues. CDR3 sequence reads: CASSSPGHKDGYTF. The CDR3 DNA follows: TGCGCCAGCAGCTCACCGGGACATAAAGATGGCTACACCTTC. Filled out from reference TRBV5-1 and TRBJ1-2, the complete variable domain reads KAGVTQTPRYLIKTRGQQVTLSCSPISGHRSVSWYQQTPGQGLQFLFEYFSETQRNKGNFPGRFSGRQFSNSRSEMNVSTLELGDSALYLCASSSPGHKDGYTFGSGTRLTVV.

This clonotype was seen a few times. V usage is TRBV12-3 or TRBV12-4 and J usage is TRBJ2-5; TRBD1 matches 9 bases. This CDR3 is built from 14 residues. The V gene end was trimmed by 5 bases and the J gene end by 7 bases; junction bases not matched to a gene: 8. CDR3 loop: CASSIRDRVATQYF. The CDR3 coding sequence is TGTGCCAGCAGTATCCGGGACAGGGTCGCGACCCAGTACTTC.

This chain uses TRBV28 with TRBJ1-4, with TRBD1 matching 7 bases. This CDR3 contains 13 residues. The germline gives CDR1 MDHEN, CDR2 SYDVKM. After removal of 6 bases from V and 5 bases from J, the junction contained 3 bases not matched to a gene. The DNA for the CDR3 is TGTGCCAGCAGGGGGACAGTGAATGAAAAACTGTTTTTT. Its translation: CASRGTVNEKLFF.

The gene calls are TRBV4-3 and TRBJ1-2, with D possibly matching TRBD1 (6 bases). CDR3 size: 20 residues. Looked up from germline, CDR1 is LGHNA and CDR2 is YSLEER. Trimming took 0 bases from V and 3 from J, leaving 26 bases between them. The CDR3: CASSQDRSGTDSIMDYGYTF. CDR3 DNA: TGCGCCAGCAGCCAAGACAGGTCCGGGACGGACAGTATTATGGACTATGGCTACACCTTC.

The J gene is TRBJ2-1, the V gene TRBV6-5; 7 positions match TRBD1. Losses at the gene ends were 5 bases for V and 11 bases for J; bases not matched to a gene: 3. This CDR3 contains 11 residues. CDR1 MNHEY and CDR2 SVGAGI come from the germline V gene. CDR3 in amino acids: CASSNRGQQFF. CDR3 coding DNA: TGTGCCAGCAGTAACAGGGGACAGCAGTTCTTC.

Turning to this clonotype: At one end the junction does not follow the germline gene, possibly because of a read error. The V call is TRBV27, the J call TRBJ1-5, with a weak D call TRBD1 (5 bases). Germline loops: CDR1 MNHEY, CDR2 SMNVEV (reference sequence). CDR3 length equals 15 residues. CDR3 region: CASSLQGNGNQPQHF. The CDR3, as DNA: TGTGCCAGCAGTTTACAGGGCAATGGCAATCAGCCACAGCATTTT.

This clonotype has just a few counts. The chain couples TRBV4-3 to TRBJ1-4; D is possibly TRBD1 (6 bases). Between the trimmed V and J ends, which lost 2 bases and 6 bases, there was a span of 22 bases. This CDR3 is built from 18 residues. Germline V gives CDR1 LGHNA, CDR2 YSLEER. CDR3 sequence reads: CASSQSGTGTGEDEKLFF. CDR3 nucleotides: TGCGCCAGCAGCCAAAGCGGCACAGGGACGGGAGAGGATGAAAAACTGTTTTTT.

The V call is TRBV27, the J call TRBJ1-5, with D possibly being TRBD1 (5 bases). This CDR3 is 13 amino acids long. Trimming removed 5 bases from V and 5 bases from J, with 10 bases in between. CDR1 MNHEY and CDR2 SMNVEV come from the germline V gene (reference sequence). This CDR3 reads CASSGGYYQPQHF. CDR3 nucleotides: TGTGCCAGCAGTGGGGGATACTATCAGCCCCAGCATTTT.

The chain carries TRBV20-1 and TRBJ1-5; 9 bases align to TRBD1. The CDR3 contains 16 residues. Germline CDR1 is DFQATT and CDR2 is SNEGSKA (reference sequence). The V and J ends lost 5 bases and 2 bases, in that order; junction bases with no gene match: 10. CDR3 sequence reads: CSASLTGGGGNQPQHF. The CDR3 DNA follows: TGCAGTGCTTCACTCACAGGGGGCGGTGGCAATCAGCCCCAGCATTTT.

This rearrangement joins TRBV20-1 to TRBJ2-1; D call uncertain. There are 15 residues in the CDR3. Germline V gene lookup returns CDR1 DFQATT and CDR2 SNEGSKA (reference sequence). V was trimmed by 0 bases and J by 0 bases, leaving 9 bases between them. The CDR3 loop reads CSAREAVSSYNEQFF. The DNA of the CDR3 is TGCAGTGCTAGAGAGGCGGTTAGCTCCTACAATGAGCAGTTCTTC.

V and J are TRBV2 and TRBJ1-4; 8 nucleotides agree with TRBD1. The CDR3 totals 13 residues. Per germline, CDR1 SNHLY and CDR2 FYNNEI. V gave up 7 bases and J gave up 10 bases; unmatched junction bases: 8. This CDR3 reads CASKNRGDAKLFF. In nucleotides, the CDR3 is TGTGCCAGCAAAAACAGGGGGGATGCAAAACTGTTTTTT.

This clonotype was found a few times. V is TRBV6-1 and J is TRBJ2-7; weak D call: TRBD2 (6 bases). The length of the CDR3 is 15 residues. Germline values: CDR1 MNHNS, CDR2 SASEGT. V lost 2 bases to trimming and J lost 2 bases, with 13 bases between them. The CDR3 DNA is TGTGCCAGCAGTGAATCGAGTAGCGGAACCTACGAGCAGTACTTC. Residues: CASSESSSGTYEQYF.

The J gene is TRBJ2-5, the V gene TRBV7-9; weak D call: TRBD1 (6 bases). Germline V gene sequence: CDR1 SEHNR, CDR2 FQNEAQ (reference sequence). The CDR3 extends over 11 amino acids. V was clipped by 10 bases and J by 2 bases, with 8 bases between them. CDR3 nucleotide sequence: TGTGCCAACGGACAGCAAGAGACCCAGTACTTC. Translating gives CANGQQETQYF.

This clonotype was seen a few times. The V call is TRBV15, the J call TRBJ2-7; no definite D call. Trimming removed 0 bases from V and 0 bases from J, with 3 bases in between. CDR1 LNHNV and CDR2 YYDKDF come from the germline V gene (reference sequence). CDR3 length: 13 amino acids. This chain's CDR3 is CATSRETSYEQYF. CDR3 sequence (DNA): TGTGCCACCAGCAGAGAGACCTCCTACGAGCAGTACTTC.

This chain links TRBV20-1 with TRBJ2-4, with 14 bases matching TRBD2. This CDR3 has 20 residues. V was clipped by 1 base and J by 3 bases; unmatched bases: 14. CDR1 is DFQATT, CDR2 SNEGSKA, per germline (reference sequence). The CDR3 coding sequence is TGCAGTGCTAGAGGATTTCCGGGACTAGCGGGAGAGTCCAGCAAAAACATTCAGTACTTC. It yields the protein CSARGFPGLAGESSKNIQYF.

This clonotype was counted between two and nine times. The chain is built from TRBV10-1 and TRBJ2-3; D is undetermined. The CDR3 consists of 11 residues. V dropped 2 bases and J dropped 7 bases, with 4 bases sitting between them. CDR1 and CDR2 from the germline V gene are WNHNN and SYGVQD (reference sequence). CDR3 in amino acids: CASSEGNTQYF. CDR3 nucleotide sequence: TGCGCCAGCAGTGAGGGGAATACGCAGTATTTT.

This clonotype turned up a few times. The V gene is TRBV4-1, the J gene TRBJ2-1, with 7 nucleotides matching TRBD1. The V segment lost 4 bases and the J segment 8 bases; nucleotides outside the gene matches: 5. Germline CDR1 MGHRA, CDR2 YSYEKL. This CDR3 is 13 amino acids long. CDR3 loop: CASSPRGLDEQFF. As DNA, the CDR3 is TGCGCCAGCAGCCCTAGGGGGCTTGATGAGCAGTTCTTC.

V and J are TRBV6-5 and TRBJ2-2; 8 nucleotides align to TRBD1. The V segment lost 6 bases and the J segment 7 bases; nucleotides outside the gene matches: 10. Germline V CDR1 and CDR2: MNHEY, SVGAGI. The CDR3 runs to 15 residues. The CDR3 loop reads CASRTMTGVGGELFF. The CDR3 DNA sequence: TGTGCCAGCAGGACGATGACAGGGGTTGGCGGGGAGCTGTTTTTT.

The rearrangement uses TRBV3-1 and TRBJ2-4; D is tentatively TRBD1 or TRBD2 (6 bases each). The end of the DNA aligns better with TRBJ2-5, so the J call may be wrong. The CDR3 contains 16 residues. Per germline, CDR1 LGHDT and CDR2 YNNKEL (reference sequence). The CDR3 coding sequence is TGTGCCAGCAGCCAAGATGCGAAGGGGGGCCAAGAGACCCAGTACTTC. It translates to CASSQDAKGGQETQYF.